The 14 T cell receptor beta chains listed next were all sequenced from one sample in a study of blood T cell repertoires in COVID-19 (dated by TCRdb to about 2020). Library method: the immunoSEQ multiplex PCR assay. Held by TCRdb, this immuneACCESS table contains in-frame sequences only and omits some clones. Under half of the omission traces to an unresolved V gene where checked; the cause of the rest is unknown. Recorded for this sample are a few hundred thousand clones; more than 75% of them occurred a single time. 2% to 2.5% of the sample goes to the ten largest clones. The sample consisted of PBMCs or T cells enriched from blood (not recorded which). The receptor source for this set is a woman in her sixties in a cohort exposed to, infected with or recovered from COVID-19 (not recorded which).

The V gene is TRBV3-1 (or the pseudogene TRBV3-2), the J gene TRBJ2-3, with 8 bases identical to TRBD2. From germline, CDR1 is LGHDT and CDR2 YNNKEL (reference sequence). With V trimmed by 1 base and J by 2 bases, 5 bases remained unmatched. There are 16 residues in the CDR3. CDR3 loop: CASSQVQAGATDTQYF. In DNA, the CDR3 is TGTGCCAGCAGCCAAGTTCAAGCGGGAGCCACAGATACGCAGTATTTT.

This clone was seen only once. The CDR3 coding sequence is TGTGCCAGTAGCACGGGACAGGGGATCAACAATGAGCAGTTCTTC. As protein: CASSTGQGINNEQFF. The chain uses TRBV19 and TRBJ2-1; TRBD1 agrees at 10 bases. CDR1 and CDR2 from the germline V gene are LNHDA and SQIVND (reference sequence). The trim removed 6 bases at V and 5 bases at J, leaving 7 bases unmatched. This CDR3 comprises 15 residues.

The chain couples TRBV7-2 to TRBJ1-2, with D perhaps matching TRBD1 (5 bases). V shed 4 bases and J shed 6 bases, with 15 bases lying between them. The CDR3 is 14 amino acids. Looked up from germline, CDR1 is SGHTA and CDR2 is FQGNSA. CDR3 coding DNA: TGTGCCAGCAGCTCCTACGTTACGGGGGATGGCTACACCTTC. As protein: CASSSYVTGDGYTF.

This clone was seen once. The V and J genes are TRBV18 and TRBJ1-5; 9 bases fit TRBD1. Germline CDR1 and CDR2: KGHSH and LQKENI. The CDR3 runs to 15 residues. After removal of 2 bases from V and 6 bases from J, the junction contained 5 bases not matched to a gene. This CDR3 reads CASSPGTGTGQPQHF. DNA for the CDR3: TGTGCCAGCTCACCAGGGACAGGGACCGGTCAGCCCCAGCATTTT.

The chain couples TRBV2 to TRBJ2-2, with D possibly matching TRBD2 (5 bases). V was trimmed by 0 bases and J by 5 bases, leaving 10 bases between them. This CDR3 spans 15 amino acids. Per germline, CDR1 SNHLY and CDR2 FYNNEI. CDR3 amino acids: CASSEAGGETGELFF. The CDR3 bases are TGTGCCAGCAGTGAAGCTGGAGGAGAGACCGGGGAGCTGTTTTTT.

This clone was observed a handful of times. The V call is TRBV5-1, the J call TRBJ2-3; 10 bases map to TRBD1. The CDR3 is made up of 16 amino acids. Germline V gene data show CDR1 as SGHRS and CDR2 as YFSETQ. Germline trimming cut 0 bases from V and 3 bases from J; bases unmatched to any gene: 4. Here the CDR3 reads CASSLGQGARTDTQYF. In DNA, the CDR3 is TGCGCCAGCAGCTTGGGACAGGGGGCGCGGACAGATACGCAGTATTTT.

The chain links TRBV10-2 to TRBJ2-2, with unresolved D. Germline V CDR1 and CDR2: WSHSY, SAAADI. The CDR3 totals 15 residues. V lost 0 bases and J 2 bases, leaving 7 bases between the germline ends. The CDR3 spells CASSESRVNTGELFF. Written as DNA, the CDR3 is TGCGCCAGCAGTGAGTCCCGGGTCAACACCGGGGAGCTGTTTTTT.

The chain is built from TRBV5-6 and TRBJ2-3; tentative D call: TRBD2 (6 bases). V lost 6 bases and J lost 3, with 23 bases in between. The CDR3 runs to 17 residues. Germline-derived CDR1 and CDR2 are SGHDT and YYEEEE. CDR3 bases: TGTGCCAGCACAGAGCTTTGGAGGGCCAGGTCGACAGATACGCAGTATTTT. Protein product: CASTELWRARSTDTQYF.

The V call is TRBV10-3, the J call TRBJ2-5; tentative D call: TRBD1 (6 bases). CDR3 length: 14 residues. The germline V and J ends were trimmed by 3 bases and 5 bases, with 13 bases remaining between them. Germline-derived CDR1 and CDR2 are ENHRY and SYGVKD. The CDR3 sequence is CAISDQDRRETQYF. CDR3 coding DNA: TGTGCCATCAGTGACCAGGACAGAAGGGAGACCCAGTACTTC.

This rearrangement joins TRBV6-5 to TRBJ1-1; the D is unclear. This CDR3 contains 13 residues. Germline CDR1 and CDR2: MNHEY and SVGAGI. V gave up 7 bases and J gave up 2 bases, with 11 bases separating them. The CDR3 region is CASTTWANTEAFF. The CDR3 region has the DNA TGTGCCAGCACCACGTGGGCCAACACTGAAGCTTTCTTT.

V usage is TRBV7-9 and J usage is TRBJ1-5; D is perhaps TRBD1 (6 bases). V lost 6 bases and J 5 bases, leaving 8 bases between the germline ends. This CDR3 contains 12 residues. The germline gives CDR1 SEHNR, CDR2 FQNEAQ (reference sequence). The CDR3, as DNA: TGTGCCAGCAGGGACAGTGATCAGCCCCAGCATTTT. Amino acids: CASRDSDQPQHF.

The chain links TRBV15 to TRBJ2-5, with a weak D call TRBD1 (6 bases). CDR3 length equals 13 residues. V was trimmed by 7 bases and J by 2 bases, leaving 11 bases between them. Germline CDR1 LNHNV, CDR2 YYDKDF (reference sequence). The CDR3 loop is CATTGAYQETQYF. CDR3 sequence (DNA): TGTGCCACCACAGGGGCGTATCAAGAGACCCAGTACTTC.

V gene TRBV18 combines with J gene TRBJ2-7; possible D gene TRBD2, 6 bases. Germline values: CDR1 KGHSH, CDR2 LQKENI. Trimming removed 3 bases at V and 8 bases at J, with 14 bases between. CDR3 length: 13 amino acids. The CDR3 nucleotides are TGTGCCAGCTCACCCCCCGGCGGGGAACAGCAGTACTTC. Protein: CASSPPGGEQQYF.

As to this clone: Germline and junction disagree at one end, which may indicate a read error. The V and J genes are TRBV7-7 and TRBJ2-5; 10 nucleotides line up with TRBD1. Germline assignment: CDR1 SSHAT and CDR2 FNYEAQ (reference sequence). The CDR3 runs to 17 residues. DNA for the CDR3: TGTGCTAGCAGCCCCCCATCCGGGGACAGGGGTGGAGAGACCCAGTACTTC. As protein: CASSPPSGDRGGETQYF.